This T cell receptor (delta chain) was documented in a study of Vδ1+ human thymocytes. Overall study results and limits: In the thymus, TRG and TRD repertoires looked highly polyclonal with Gaussian CDR3 lengths.

This clone has just a few counts. Antigen specificity is unknown. CDR1 TSWWSYY and CDR2 QGS come from the germline V gene. Trimming pared 1 base from V and 2 bases from J, leaving 23 bases between. The CDR3 is made up of 19 amino acids. RNA was extracted from the cells and then reverse transcribed. CDR3 amplicons came from multiplex PCR with pooled V-gene forward and constant-region reverse primers. TCRdb redid clone calling on the multiplex PCR reads using CATT. The table includes 24,000 or so delta-chain clones, around 28% detected once. Sequencing was performed on Vdelta1+ gamma-delta thymocytes from the thymus. Subset meaning: FACS-sorted CD3+ TCRalphabeta- TCRVdelta1+ TCRVdelta2- thymocytes. The origin of this receptor is a boy under three years old who had congenital heart surgery. This chain joins TRDV1 and TRDJ1; D remains unclear. As DNA, the CDR3 is TGTGCTCTTGGGGAACCGTCAGGCCCCCCGGGCGTTCGGACCGATAAACTCATCTTT. This codes for CALGEPSGPPGVRTDKLIF.